This note documents a single TCR beta chain sequence. This specimen belongs to a study of cytomegalovirus exposure and HLA in healthy donors. Trimming shortened V by 0 bases and J by 3 bases, and 11 bases separated the two germline ends. This CDR3 contains 15 residues. The V gene's germline CDR1 is MNHEY and CDR2 SMNVEV (reference sequence). The PCR had 60 Vbeta and 13 Jbeta primers. Data came from immunoSEQ multiplex PCR; TCRdb stores just in-frame clones and leaves some out. The table has approximately 110,000 clones, approximately 70% seen once. The sequenced sample was PBMCs. V usage is TRBV27 and J usage is TRBJ1-2; maybe TRBD1 (5 bases). The sequence was collected from a man aged 40-55 years in good health and CMV-seropositive. CDR3: CASSLSPGSDYGYTF. CDR3 nucleotides: TGTGCCAGCAGTTTATCTCCAGGGTCGGACTATGGCTACACCTTC.